This entry is about one T cell receptor beta chain. TCRdb used MiXCR to reprocess the RT-PCR reads, holding one entry per CDR3 protein. The sample lists roughly 500,000 distinct CDR3 sequences, 20% to 25% seen once, with approximately 2.9% in the top ten. V was trimmed by 3 bases and J by 0 bases, leaving 13 bases between them. This CDR3 spans 16 amino acids. Germline CDR1 SGHVS, CDR2 FNYEAQ. The sample originates from a study of response to subunit inactivated influenza vaccine. The same specimen was also included in a second study, on T cells expressing NK-cell markers. That report adds: TCR beta cDNA was made by 5'RACE template switching with UMIs. The authors restricted sorting to alpha-beta TCR T cells with an anti-gamma-delta TCR antibody in several experiments.

This chain uses TRBV7-6 with TRBJ2-3, with a tentative D call TRBD2 (5 bases). The receptor was derived from a man aged 45-65 years who received an inactivated influenza vaccine. Sequenced here: CD4+ T cells sorted from PBMCs, sampled 11 to 12 days after vaccination. CDR3 DNA sequence: TGTGCCAGCAGCTTCCCAGCGGAGACTAGCACAGATACGCAGTATTTT. This sequence encodes CASSFPAETSTDTQYF.